These T cell receptor beta chains were read from a single sample in a study of shared T cell receptors in the human thymus. Only in-frame clones appear in the TCRdb table, and some are missing; sequencing was by immunoSEQ multiplex PCR. The repertoire holds approximately 730,000 clones, with 80% to 90% as singletons. The sample was also linked to a second study, of human thymus T cells.

The material sequenced was thymocytes. The receptors come from a girl in the first two years of life with a congenital heart defect. Each CDR3 is given with its conserved first and last residue. D genes are given only for firm matches. Size tells how often a clone was seen (once, few, many) or the class of an expanded clone, and some rows leave it out.

v_gene: TRBV28
abundance: .
d_gene: TRBD2
j_gene: TRBJ2-1
CDR3nt: TGTGCCAGCACGGGGGGACCGCTACACTACAATGAGCAGTTCTTC
CDR3aa: CASTGGPLHYNEQFF

v_gene: TRBV14
abundance: .
d_gene: .
j_gene: TRBJ1-3
CDR3nt: TGTGCCAGCAGCCAAGTTCGCGCAAACACCATATATTTT
CDR3aa: CASSQVRANTIYF

v_gene: TRBV12-5
abundance: .
d_gene: TRBD1
j_gene: TRBJ2-7
CDR3nt: TGTGCTAGTGGTTCGTTACAGGGGGCCGGCGAGCAGTACTTC
CDR3aa: CASGSLQGAGEQYF

v_gene: TRBV6-6
abundance: .
d_gene: TRBD1
j_gene: TRBJ1-2
CDR3nt: TGTGCCAGCAGGACAAACAGGGGAGAGCTTTATGGCTACACCTTC
CDR3aa: CASRTNRGELYGYTF

v_gene: TRBV5-4
abundance: .
d_gene: TRBD2
j_gene: TRBJ2-1
CDR3nt: TGTGCCAGCAGTTTGCGGGGACTACTAAATGAGCAGTTCTTC
CDR3aa: CASSLRGLLNEQFF

v_gene: TRBV23-1
abundance: .
d_gene: .
j_gene: TRBJ1-5
CDR3nt: TGCGCCAGCAGTCATAAAAAGCGGCGGGAGTGGGCCAATCAGCCCCAGCATTTT
CDR3aa: CASSHKKRREWANQPQHF

v_gene: TRBV2
abundance: .
d_gene: TRBD1
j_gene: TRBJ1-1
CDR3nt: TGTGCCAGCATTGAGATGGACAGGGAAGAGGGTATTACTGAAGCTTTCTTT
CDR3aa: CASIEMDREEGITEAFF

v_gene: TRBV7-2
abundance: once
d_gene: .
j_gene: TRBJ2-1
CDR3nt: TGTGCCAGCAGCTTAGTCCGGGGGACGGGCTCCTACAATGAGCAGTTCTTC
CDR3aa: CASSLVRGTGSYNEQFF

v_gene: TRBV30
abundance: .
d_gene: TRBD1
j_gene: TRBJ1-1
CDR3nt: TGTGCCTGGAAGCTCGCCGGGACAGGGGGCCAGTGGGCTAATACGAACACTGAAGCTTTCTTT
CDR3aa: CAWKLAGTGGQWANTNTEAFF

v_gene: TRBV4-1
abundance: .
d_gene: .
j_gene: TRBJ1-5
CDR3nt: TGCGCCAGCAGCGTCCAGAGCGGTTGGCCACCGGTTGGGTTTCAGCCCCAGCATTTT
CDR3aa: CASSVQSGWPPVGFQPQHF

v_gene: TRBV27
abundance: once
d_gene: .
j_gene: TRBJ1-2
CDR3nt: TGTGCCAGCAGAACCAGGGCCAACTATGGCTACACCTTC
CDR3aa: CASRTRANYGYTF

v_gene: TRBV15
abundance: .
d_gene: TRBD1
j_gene: TRBJ1-1
CDR3nt: TGTGCCACCAGCAGAGGGCCAGGGGGCGTACCCCGAATCACTGAAGCTTTCTTT
CDR3aa: CATSRGPGGVPRITEAFF

v_gene: TRBV28
abundance: .
d_gene: TRBD1
j_gene: TRBJ2-2
CDR3nt: TGTGCCAGCAGTCCTGGGCGACAGGGGCGATCCGCGAACACCGGGGAGCTGTTTTTT
CDR3aa: CASSPGRQGRSANTGELFF

v_gene: TRBV28
abundance: .
d_gene: TRBD1
j_gene: TRBJ1-4
CDR3nt: TGTGCCAGCAGTTTTCGATGGACAGGGAAAGATGAAAAACTGTTTTTT
CDR3aa: CASSFRWTGKDEKLFF

v_gene: TRBV5-1
abundance: once
d_gene: .
j_gene: TRBJ1-3
CDR3nt: TGCGCCAGCAGCTTACCCGACAGCCATGGTGGAAACACCATATATTTT
CDR3aa: CASSLPDSHGGNTIYF

v_gene: TRBV2
abundance: once
d_gene: TRBD2
j_gene: TRBJ2-1
CDR3nt: TGTGCCAGCAGTGTGACTAGCGGGGGCTCCTACAATGAGCAGTTCTTC
CDR3aa: CASSVTSGGSYNEQFF

v_gene: TRBV5-8
abundance: once
d_gene: .
j_gene: TRBJ1-2
CDR3nt: TGTGCCAGCAGCCCGCCGCTCGCAGGGGCCGATAACTATGGCTACACCTTC
CDR3aa: CASSPPLAGADNYGYTF

v_gene: TRBV28
abundance: .
d_gene: TRBD1
j_gene: TRBJ1-2
CDR3nt: TGTGCCAGCAGTCCCCAGCCACTCTGGACAGGGAAATATGGCTACACCTTC
CDR3aa: CASSPQPLWTGKYGYTF

v_gene: TRBV27
abundance: .
d_gene: .
j_gene: TRBJ1-4
CDR3nt: TGTGCCAGCAGTTTAACCGGACAGCTTAATGAAAAACTGTTTTTT
CDR3aa: CASSLTGQLNEKLFF

v_gene: TRBV6-5
abundance: .
d_gene: .
j_gene: TRBJ1-1
CDR3nt: TGTGCCAGCAGTTACTCATCGGGGTCGGGCACTGAAGCTTTCTTT
CDR3aa: CASSYSSGSGTEAFF

v_gene: TRBV30
abundance: .
d_gene: .
j_gene: TRBJ1-1
CDR3nt: TGTGCCTGGTCGGGGGGATCAAGTGAAGCTTTCTTT
CDR3aa: CAWSGGSSEAFF

v_gene: TRBV5-1
abundance: .
d_gene: .
j_gene: TRBJ1-1
CDR3nt: TGCGCCAGCAGCTTGGAGGTTGACTCGCCGCATTCGAACACTGAAGCTTTCTTT
CDR3aa: CASSLEVDSPHSNTEAFF

v_gene: TRBV9
abundance: .
d_gene: .
j_gene: TRBJ2-3
CDR3nt: TGTGCCAGCACCCCCCTAGGAGGGGATACGCAGTATTTT
CDR3aa: CASTPLGGDTQYF

v_gene: TRBV5-4
abundance: .
d_gene: .
j_gene: TRBJ2-5
CDR3nt: TGTGCCAGCAGCCCCGGGGATGGTCGCGAGACCCAGTACTTC
CDR3aa: CASSPGDGRETQYF

v_gene: TRBV9
abundance: .
d_gene: TRBD2
j_gene: TRBJ2-3
CDR3nt: TGTGCCAGCAGCGTAGTAGCGGGGGGGACCCTTAGCACAGATACGCAGTATTTT
CDR3aa: CASSVVAGGTLSTDTQYF

v_gene: TRBV14
abundance: .
d_gene: .
j_gene: TRBJ2-1
CDR3nt: TGTGCCAGCAGCCAAGAGGGGCCCGACTACAATGAGCAGTTCTTC
CDR3aa: CASSQEGPDYNEQFF

v_gene: TRBV27
abundance: .
d_gene: .
j_gene: TRBJ2-7
CDR3nt: TGTGCCAGCAGTGCCAATGGGGTGGGGCCTGCCTACGAGCAGTACTTC
CDR3aa: CASSANGVGPAYEQYF

v_gene: TRBV4-3
abundance: .
d_gene: .
j_gene: TRBJ2-6
CDR3nt: TGCGCCAGCAGCCCGACGGCAGGGGCCTCTGGGGCCAACGTCCTGACTTTC
CDR3aa: CASSPTAGASGANVLTF

v_gene: TRBV9
abundance: .
d_gene: .
j_gene: TRBJ1-1
CDR3nt: TGTGCCAGCAGCACCTTTAACTACGACTTCTTT
CDR3aa: CASSTFNYDFF

v_gene: TRBV19
abundance: few
d_gene: .
j_gene: TRBJ1-2
CDR3nt: TGTGCCAGTAGTCCCGGTTTGTATGGCTACACCTTC
CDR3aa: CASSPGLYGYTF

v_gene: TRBV9
abundance: .
d_gene: TRBD2
j_gene: TRBJ2-1
CDR3nt: TGTGCCAGCAGCCAACGAGGAGGGCTAGCGGGGGGGGACTACAATGAGCAGTTCTTC
CDR3aa: CASSQRGGLAGGDYNEQFF

v_gene: TRBV27
abundance: once
d_gene: TRBD1
j_gene: TRBJ1-6
CDR3nt: TGTGCCAGCAGTCCCCTTGGGACAGGGAGGGTTTGGAATTCACCCCTCCACTTT
CDR3aa: CASSPLGTGRVWNSPLHF

v_gene: TRBV7-3
abundance: .
d_gene: TRBD1
j_gene: TRBJ2-5
CDR3nt: TGTGCCAGCAGCTCCAACCAAGACGACAGGGGACAAGAGACCCAGTACTTC
CDR3aa: CASSSNQDDRGQETQYF

v_gene: TRBV6-5
abundance: .
d_gene: TRBD1
j_gene: TRBJ1-1
CDR3nt: TGTGCCAGCAGCCATGGACAGGGAGTTGCGGAAGCTTTCTTT
CDR3aa: CASSHGQGVAEAFF

v_gene: TRBV6-5
abundance: .
d_gene: TRBD1
j_gene: TRBJ1-5
CDR3nt: TGTGCCAGCAGGGGACAGGGGGATCAGCCCCAGCATTTT
CDR3aa: CASRGQGDQPQHF

v_gene: TRBV28
abundance: .
d_gene: TRBD1
j_gene: TRBJ1-2
CDR3nt: TGTGCCAGCAGTACTAAGACAGGGGGCGCTGGCTACACCTTC
CDR3aa: CASSTKTGGAGYTF

v_gene: TRBV5-1
abundance: .
d_gene: .
j_gene: TRBJ1-2
CDR3nt: TGCGCCAGCAGCCCCTCTTTCGACAGGTACTATGGCTACACCTTC
CDR3aa: CASSPSFDRYYGYTF

v_gene: TRBV19
abundance: .
d_gene: .
j_gene: TRBJ1-2
CDR3nt: TGTGCCAGTACCCCGTGTTGTGCAGGGCGTCGGCGCTACACCTTC
CDR3aa: CASTPCCAGRRRYTF

v_gene: TRBV27
abundance: .
d_gene: .
j_gene: TRBJ1-1
CDR3nt: TGTGCCAGCAGTCCAACTCCCCTGAGGTGGGCTTTCTTT
CDR3aa: CASSPTPLRWAFF

v_gene: TRBV29-1
abundance: .
d_gene: .
j_gene: TRBJ1-1
CDR3nt: TGCAGCGCTAACACAGGATCTGAAGCTTTCTTT
CDR3aa: CSANTGSEAFF

v_gene: TRBV5-1
abundance: .
d_gene: .
j_gene: TRBJ2-7
CDR3nt: TGCGCCAGCAGCTTGCACGGGGTTCAGTACGAGCAGTACTTC
CDR3aa: CASSLHGVQYEQYF

v_gene: TRBV10-3
abundance: .
d_gene: .
j_gene: TRBJ1-2
CDR3nt: TGTGCCATCTTAGAAAAGGCGTCAGGGGCTCGGCTTTATGGCTACACCTTC
CDR3aa: CAILEKASGARLYGYTF

v_gene: TRBV5-6
abundance: .
d_gene: .
j_gene: TRBJ2-7
CDR3nt: TGTGCCAGCAGCTTACTCCGGAGGCCTGGTTACGAGCAGTACTTC
CDR3aa: CASSLLRRPGYEQYF

v_gene: TRBV19
abundance: .
d_gene: .
j_gene: TRBJ1-6
CDR3nt: TGTGCCAGTAGTAAACCCTGGGAGTATAATTCCCCCCTCCACTTT
CDR3aa: CASSKPWEYNSPLHF

v_gene: TRBV6-6
abundance: .
d_gene: .
j_gene: TRBJ2-7
CDR3nt: TGTGCCACTCTTCGTGGAGGGCTCCGCGAGCAGTACTTC
CDR3aa: CATLRGGLREQYF

v_gene: TRBV9
abundance: .
d_gene: .
j_gene: TRBJ1-1
CDR3nt: TGTGCCAGCAGCCCCCGGGGGTGGGGGGCTGAAGCTTTCTTT
CDR3aa: CASSPRGWGAEAFF